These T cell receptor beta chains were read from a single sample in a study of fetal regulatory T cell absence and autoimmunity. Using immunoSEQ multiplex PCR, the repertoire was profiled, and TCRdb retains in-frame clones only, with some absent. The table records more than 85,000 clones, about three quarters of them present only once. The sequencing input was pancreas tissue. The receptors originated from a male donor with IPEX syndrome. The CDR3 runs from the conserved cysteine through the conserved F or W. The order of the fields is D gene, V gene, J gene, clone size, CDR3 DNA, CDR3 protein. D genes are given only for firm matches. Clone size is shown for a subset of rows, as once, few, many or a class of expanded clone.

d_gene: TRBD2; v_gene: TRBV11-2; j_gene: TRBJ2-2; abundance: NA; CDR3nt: TGTGCCAGCAGCCCGCTCGCGGGAGGGGCCGGGGAGCTGTTTTTT; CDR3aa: CASSPLAGGAGELFF
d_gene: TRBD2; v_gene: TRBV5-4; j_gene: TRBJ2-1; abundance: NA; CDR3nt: TGTGCCAGCAGCCCTAGCGGGGGATACTCCTACAATGAGCAGTTCTTC; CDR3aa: CASSPSGGYSYNEQFF
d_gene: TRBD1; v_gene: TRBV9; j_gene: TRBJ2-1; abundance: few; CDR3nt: TGTGCCAGCAGCGTAGCTGGGACAGGGGGCGATGAGCAGTTCTTC; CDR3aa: CASSVAGTGGDEQFF
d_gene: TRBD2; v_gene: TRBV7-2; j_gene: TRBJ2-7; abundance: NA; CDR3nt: TGTGCCAGCAGCTTAGGGGGACTAGCGGGCTACGAGCAGTACTTC; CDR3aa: CASSLGGLAGYEQYF
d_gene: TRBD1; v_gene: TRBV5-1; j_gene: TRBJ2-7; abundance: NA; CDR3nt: TGCGCCAGCAGCTTGACCTCGGACAGGGGGCGTCACGAGCAGTACTTC; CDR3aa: CASSLTSDRGRHEQYF
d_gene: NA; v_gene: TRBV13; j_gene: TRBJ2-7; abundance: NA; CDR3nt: TGTGCCAGCAGCTACTCCCGTTATGGGGTTGACGAGCAGTACTTC; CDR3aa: CASSYSRYGVDEQYF
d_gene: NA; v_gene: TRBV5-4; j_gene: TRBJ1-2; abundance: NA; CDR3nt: TGTGCCAGCAGCCTAGGAAGCTATGGCTACACCTTC; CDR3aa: CASSLGSYGYTF
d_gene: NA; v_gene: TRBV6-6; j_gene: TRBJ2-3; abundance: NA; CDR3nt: TGTGCCAGCAGTTACTCGAGGGATACGCAGTATTTT; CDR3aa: CASSYSRDTQYF
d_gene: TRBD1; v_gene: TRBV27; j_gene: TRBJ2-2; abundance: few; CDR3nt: TGTGCCAGCAGTTTAGGACAGGGGTTCGGGGAGCTGTTTTTT; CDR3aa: CASSLGQGFGELFF
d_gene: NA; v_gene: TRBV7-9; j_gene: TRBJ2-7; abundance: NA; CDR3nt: TGTGCCAGCAGCTTTCGGACCCACGAGCAGTACTTC; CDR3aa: CASSFRTHEQYF
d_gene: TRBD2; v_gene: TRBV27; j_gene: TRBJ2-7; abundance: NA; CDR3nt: TGTGCCAGCAGCGGGGGTCAGCCTCCGGAGCGGGAGATGCCCGAGCAGTACTTC; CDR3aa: CASSGGQPPEREMPEQYF
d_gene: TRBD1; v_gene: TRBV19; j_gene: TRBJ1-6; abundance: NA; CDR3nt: TGTGCCAGTAGTATCGACAGGGGGCAGTCACCCCTCCACTTT; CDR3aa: CASSIDRGQSPLHF
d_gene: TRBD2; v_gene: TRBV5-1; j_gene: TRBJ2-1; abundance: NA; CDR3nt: TGCGCCAGCAGCTTGGACCCTAGCGGAGAGCAGTTCTTC; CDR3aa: CASSLDPSGEQFF
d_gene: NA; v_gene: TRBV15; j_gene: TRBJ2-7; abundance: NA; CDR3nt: TGTGCCACCAGCAGGGGGGAGCAGTACTTC; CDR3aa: CATSRGEQYF
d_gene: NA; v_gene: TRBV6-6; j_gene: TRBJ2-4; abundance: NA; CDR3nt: TGTGCCAGCACCAGGCCGGGTGGGGAAAACATTCAGTACTTC; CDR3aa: CASTRPGGENIQYF
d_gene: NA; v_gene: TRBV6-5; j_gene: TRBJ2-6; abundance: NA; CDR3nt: TGTGCCAGCAGTTACTGGGCTGGGGCCAACGTCCTGACTTTC; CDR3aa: CASSYWAGANVLTF
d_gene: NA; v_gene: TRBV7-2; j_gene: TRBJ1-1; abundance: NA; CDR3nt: TGTGCCAGCAGCTTAGAATTTGCAGGGAACACTGAAGCTTTCTTT; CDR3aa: CASSLEFAGNTEAFF
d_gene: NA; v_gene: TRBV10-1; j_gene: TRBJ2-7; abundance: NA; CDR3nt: TGCGCCAGCAGTGAGTCCCCTCTCCGCCCCCTGCAGAACGAGCAGTACTTC; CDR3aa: CASSESPLRPLQNEQYF
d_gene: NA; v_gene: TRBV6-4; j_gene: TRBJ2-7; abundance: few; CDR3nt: TGTGCCAGCAGTGGCATCTCCAAGCAGTACTTC; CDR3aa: CASSGISKQYF
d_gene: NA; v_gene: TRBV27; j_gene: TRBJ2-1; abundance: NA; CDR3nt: TGTGCCAGCAGTTTTGACAGTATCTCATACAATGAGCAGTTCTTC; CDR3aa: CASSFDSISYNEQFF
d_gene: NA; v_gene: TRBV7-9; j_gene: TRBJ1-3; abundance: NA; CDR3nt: TGTGCCAGCAGCTTAATGGGGGACTCTGGAAACACCATATATTTT; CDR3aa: CASSLMGDSGNTIYF
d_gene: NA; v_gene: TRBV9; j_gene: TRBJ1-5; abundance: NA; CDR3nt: TGTGCCAGCAGCGAGGGAGGCAATCAGCCCCAGCATTTT; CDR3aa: CASSEGGNQPQHF
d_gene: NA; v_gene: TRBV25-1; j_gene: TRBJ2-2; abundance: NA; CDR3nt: TGTGCCAGCAGTGAATATAACACCGGGGAGCTGTTTTTT; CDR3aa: CASSEYNTGELFF
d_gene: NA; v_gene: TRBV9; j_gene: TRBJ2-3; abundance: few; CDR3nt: TGTGCCAGCAGCGTAGATGGGGGGCACACAGATACGCAGTATTTT; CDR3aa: CASSVDGGHTDTQYF
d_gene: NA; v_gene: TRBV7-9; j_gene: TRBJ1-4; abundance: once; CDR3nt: TGTGCCAGCAGCTCTACTATGGGGGTGCAAGGGGAAAAACTGTTTTTT; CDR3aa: CASSSTMGVQGEKLFF
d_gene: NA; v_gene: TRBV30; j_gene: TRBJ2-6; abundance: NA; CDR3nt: TGTGCCTGGGGGGCAGGGGACGGGGCCAACGTCCTGACTTTC; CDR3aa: CAWGAGDGANVLTF
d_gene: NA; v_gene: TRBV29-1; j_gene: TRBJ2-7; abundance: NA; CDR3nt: TGCAGCGTTGCAAGAGGCTACGAGCAGTACTTC; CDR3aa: CSVARGYEQYF
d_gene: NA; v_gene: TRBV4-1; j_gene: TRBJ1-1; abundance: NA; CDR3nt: TGCGCCAGCAGCCAAAGCGGGAACACTGAAGCTTTCTTT; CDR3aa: CASSQSGNTEAFF
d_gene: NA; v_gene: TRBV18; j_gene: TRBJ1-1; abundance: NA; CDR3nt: TGTGCCAGCTCACCCTTGAGGGGGAACACTGAAGCTTTCTTT; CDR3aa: CASSPLRGNTEAFF
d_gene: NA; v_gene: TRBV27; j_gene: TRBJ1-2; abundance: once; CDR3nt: TGTGCCAGCAGTTCAAGGGCAGGGTCGGGTGGCTACACCTTC; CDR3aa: CASSSRAGSGGYTF
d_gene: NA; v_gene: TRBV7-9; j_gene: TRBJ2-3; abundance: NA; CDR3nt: TGTGCCAGCAGCTTATACAGGACGACAGATACGCAGTATTTT; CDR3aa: CASSLYRTTDTQYF
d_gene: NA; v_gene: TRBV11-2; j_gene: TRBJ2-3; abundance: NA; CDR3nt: TGTGCCAGCAGCTTAGTGGGGGGGGCCGCAGATACGCAGTATTTT; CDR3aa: CASSLVGGAADTQYF
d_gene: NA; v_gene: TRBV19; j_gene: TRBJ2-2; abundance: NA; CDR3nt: TGTGCCAGTAGTATAACCCCAGGTCGGGGCACCGGGGAGCTGTTTTTT; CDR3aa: CASSITPGRGTGELFF
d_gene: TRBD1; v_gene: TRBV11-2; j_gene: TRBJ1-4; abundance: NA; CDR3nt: TGTGCCAGCAGCCCACAGGGGAGTACTAATGAAAAACTGTTTTTT; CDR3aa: CASSPQGSTNEKLFF
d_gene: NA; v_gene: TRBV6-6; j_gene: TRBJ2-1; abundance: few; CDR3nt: TGTGCCAGCAACAGGGACCTCTACAATGAGCAGTTCTTC; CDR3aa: CASNRDLYNEQFF
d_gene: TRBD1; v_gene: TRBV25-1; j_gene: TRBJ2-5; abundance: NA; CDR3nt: TGTGCCAGCAGTCGGACAGGGGTCATAGAGACCCAGTACTTC; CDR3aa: CASSRTGVIETQYF
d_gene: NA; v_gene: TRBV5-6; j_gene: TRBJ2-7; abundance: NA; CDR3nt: TGTGCCAGCAGCACGGGACCCCTCGGCTACGAGCAGTACTTC; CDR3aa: CASSTGPLGYEQYF
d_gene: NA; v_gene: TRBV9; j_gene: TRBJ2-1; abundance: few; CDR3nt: TGTGCCAGCAGCTTGACTGGGGCGGGCTACAATGAGCAGTTCTTC; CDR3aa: CASSLTGAGYNEQFF
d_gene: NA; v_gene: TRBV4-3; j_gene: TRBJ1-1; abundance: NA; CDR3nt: TGCGCCAGCAGCCAAGATAGGATGGTAGATGAAGCTTTCTTT; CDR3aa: CASSQDRMVDEAFF
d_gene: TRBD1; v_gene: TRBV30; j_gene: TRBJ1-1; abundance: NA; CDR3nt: TGTGCCTGGAGTCCGTTGATGACAGGGCTGAACACTGAAGCTTTCTTT; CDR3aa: CAWSPLMTGLNTEAFF
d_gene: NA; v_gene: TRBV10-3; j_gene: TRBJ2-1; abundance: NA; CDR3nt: TGTGCCATCAGTGACTGGAGGGGGACTACCCGAAATGAGCAGTTCTTC; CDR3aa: CAISDWRGTTRNEQFF
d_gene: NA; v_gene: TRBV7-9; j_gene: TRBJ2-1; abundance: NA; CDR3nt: TGTGCCAGCAGCGGAAGCTCTACCTACAATGAGCAGTTCTTC; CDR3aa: CASSGSSTYNEQFF
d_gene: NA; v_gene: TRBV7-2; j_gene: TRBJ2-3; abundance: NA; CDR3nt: TGTGCCAGCAGCTTTGGGGGGAGTGACCTTACAGATACGCAGTATTTT; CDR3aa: CASSFGGSDLTDTQYF
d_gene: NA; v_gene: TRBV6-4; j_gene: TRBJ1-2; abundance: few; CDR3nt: TGTGCCAGCAGTGACAGGGGCTATGGCTACACCTTC; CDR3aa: CASSDRGYGYTF
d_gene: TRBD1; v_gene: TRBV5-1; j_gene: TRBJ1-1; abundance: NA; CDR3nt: TGCGCCAGCAGCTTGGTAGGGGGCGCAAAGGTCACTGAAGCTTTCTTT; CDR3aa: CASSLVGGAKVTEAFF